This T cell receptor (beta chain) was obtained from a study of T cells in localized non-small cell lung cancer. General observations from the study: Higher blood T cell density tracked longer overall survival. A median approximately 57 of the top 100 tumor clones appeared in adjacent lung. Sequencing, confined to only one tumor region, leaves heterogeneity possible. Of the tissues analyzed, uninvolved adjacent lung showed maximal T cell clonality, greater than tumor.

Repertoires were generated with immunoSEQ multiplex PCR, while TCRdb's copy carries only in-frame clones and drops some. This sample carries some 53,000 clones, approximately 90% of them seen once, and the ten largest clones take 15% to 20%. This CDR3 has 18 amino acids. V lost 0 bases and J lost 5, with 22 bases in between. Germline CDR1 SGHVS, CDR2 FQNEAQ. As regards this clone: What it binds is not known.

The TCR originated in a male donor at least 60 years old with stage III squamous cell lung carcinoma. The sequencing here drew on peripheral blood, taken before any cancer treatment. V gene TRBV7-8 combines with J gene TRBJ1-1; the D gene is possibly TRBD1 (5 bases). The CDR3 nucleotides read TGTGCCAGCAGCTTAGCGGTAGGGGACGGCTTTGAAAGGACTGAAGCTTTCTTT. As protein: CASSLAVGDGFERTEAFF.